Below, 27 T cell receptor beta chains from the same sample are listed, as sequenced in a study of radiotherapy plus CTLA-4 blockade in lung cancer. Measured with immunoSEQ multiplex PCR; TCRdb has only the in-frame clones, and not every one. The sample contains about 80,000 clones, approximately 83% of which appear only once. Source: peripheral blood, taken from a patient treated with radiotherapy plus ipilimumab. The origin of the receptors is a human donor with non-small cell lung cancer who had a partial response to radiotherapy plus ipilimumab.

This clone came up once. J is TRBJ2-2 and V is TRBV5-1; D unclear. Germline CDR1 and CDR2: SGHRS and YFSETQ. With 1 base removed from V and 5 bases from J, the gap between germline ends came to 6 bases. The CDR3 is made up of 13 amino acids. CDR3: CASSLHRTGELFF. CDR3 coding DNA: TGCGCCAGCAGCTTGCATCGGACCGGGGAGCTGTTTTTT.

This chain joins TRBV5-1 and TRBJ2-6; D unresolved. The CDR3 has 15 amino acids. Per germline, CDR1 SGHRS and CDR2 YFSETQ. Trimming took off 0 bases at V and 1 base at J, with 5 bases between the two ends. The CDR3 DNA follows: TGCGCCAGCAGCTTGGGTTATTCTGGGGCCAACGTCCTGACTTTC. Amino acid sequence: CASSLGYSGANVLTF.

V usage is TRBV5-6 and J usage is TRBJ1-2; 7 bases match TRBD1. This CDR3 contains 16 residues. The V segment lost 2 bases and the J segment 2 bases; nucleotides outside the gene matches: 9. Germline loops: CDR1 SGHDT, CDR2 YYEEEE. The DNA for the CDR3 is TGTGCCAGCAGCTTATTAAACAGGGGTGCAAACTATGGCTACACCTTC. Its protein product is CASSLLNRGANYGYTF.

J is TRBJ2-7 and V is TRBV15; 11 positions match TRBD2. There are 19 residues in the CDR3. Looked up from germline, CDR1 is LNHNV and CDR2 is YYDKDF (reference sequence). J lost 0 bases, V lost 4 bases, and 14 bases had no gene match. This CDR3 reads CATSTTPGLAVLSSYEQYF. Written as DNA, the CDR3 is TGTGCCACCAGCACAACCCCGGGACTAGCGGTTCTCAGCTCCTACGAGCAGTACTTC.

V gene TRBV20-1 combines with J gene TRBJ1-1; no clear D gene. Germline V gene sequence: CDR1 DFQATT, CDR2 SNEGSKA (reference sequence). Trimming left V 3 bases short and J 11 bases short, with 13 bases between. The CDR3 has 11 amino acids. Here the CDR3 reads CSASAQAGAFF. The CDR3, as DNA: TGCAGTGCTAGTGCGCAGGCTGGGGCTTTCTTT.

In DNA form, the CDR3 reads TGTGCCAGCAGTGTCACCCAGGGGGCTTCCACCTTC. The encoded protein is CASSVTQGASTF. The J gene is TRBJ1-2, the V gene TRBV2; 8 positions match TRBD1. CDR3 length: 12 amino acids. The V gene end was trimmed by 4 bases and the J gene end by 13 bases; junction bases not matched to a gene: 8. Germline V lookup: CDR1 SNHLY, CDR2 FYNNEI.

The rearrangement uses TRBV4-1 and TRBJ2-7; TRBD2 might be the D (6 bases). V lost 4 bases and J 2 bases, leaving 21 bases between the germline ends. The CDR3 runs 17 residues. CDR1 and CDR2 (germline): MGHRA, YSYEKL. CDR3 DNA sequence: TGCGCCAGCAGCCCCCGCCAATCTAGCGTTTCCACCTACGAGCAGTACTTC. This gives the protein CASSPRQSSVSTYEQYF.

V is TRBV12-5 and J is TRBJ2-7; no firm D call. The CDR3 contains 12 residues. Germline lookup yields CDR1 LGHNT and CDR2 FRNRAP. Trimming stripped 2 bases from V and 1 base from J, with 3 bases between. CDR3 coding DNA: TGTGCTAGTGGTTTGTCTTCCTACGAGCAGTACTTC. This sequence encodes CASGLSSYEQYF. Based on the CDR3 plus reference TRBV12-5 and TRBJ2-7, the full variable domain is DARVTQTPRHKVTEMGQEVTMRCQPILGHNTVFWYRQTMMQGLELLAYFRNRAPLDDSGMPKDRFSAEMPDATLATLKIQPSEPRDSAVYFCASGLSSYEQYFGPGTRLTVT.

This chain connects TRBV4-1 to TRBJ1-2; D is unresolved. In germline, CDR1 is MGHRA, CDR2 YSYEKL. CDR3 length: 13 amino acids. Trimming removed 4 bases at V and 2 bases at J, with 8 bases between. The CDR3 DNA reads as TGCGCCAGCAGCCCCTCCGGGAACTATGGCTACACCTTC. Amino acid sequence: CASSPSGNYGYTF.

This chain links TRBV27 with TRBJ2-7; TRBD1 agrees at 8 bases. After removal of 2 bases from V and 6 bases from J, the junction contained 9 bases not matched to a gene. CDR3 length: 15 amino acids. CDR1 and CDR2 (germline): MNHEY, SMNVEV (reference sequence). DNA of the CDR3: TGTGCCAGCAGTTTAAGGACAGGGATCTACGTCGAGCAGTACTTC. Translation gives CASSLRTGIYVEQYF.

J is TRBJ1-2 and V is TRBV18; TRBD1 is a possible D gene (5 bases). There are 15 residues in the CDR3. V was trimmed by 1 base and J by 3 bases, leaving 12 bases between them. Germline CDR1 and CDR2: KGHSH and LQKENI. Here the CDR3 reads CASSPQSGRDYGYTF. CDR3 sequence (DNA): TGTGCCAGCTCACCACAATCGGGCAGGGACTATGGCTACACCTTC.

The V call is TRBV7-6, the J call TRBJ2-3; 11 bases agree with TRBD2. The CDR3 length is 21 residues. Per germline, CDR1 SGHVS and CDR2 FNYEAQ. Trimming at V came to 2 bases and at J to 1 base, leaving 17 bases not matched to a gene. The CDR3 here is CASSLSSLAGGHRSRTDTQYF. The CDR3 DNA is TGTGCCAGCAGCTTATCCTCCCTAGCGGGAGGCCACCGTTCCCGCACAGATACGCAGTATTTT. The whole variable domain, filled in from reference TRBV7-6 and TRBJ2-3, reads GAGVSQSPRYKVTKRGQDVALRCDPISGHVSLYWYRQALGQGPEFLTYFNYEAQQDKSGLPNDRFSAERPEGSISTLTIQRTEQRDSAMYRCASSLSSLAGGHRSRTDTQYFGPGTRLTVL.

The V and J genes are TRBV19 and TRBJ2-5, with D possibly matching TRBD1 (6 bases). The CDR3 sequence is 15 residues long. Trimming pared 6 bases from V and 5 bases from J, leaving 19 bases between. The V gene's germline CDR1 is LNHDA and CDR2 SQIVND (reference sequence). The CDR3, as DNA: TGTGCCAGTAGCCGTGCAGGGGATTCTTTCGAGACCCAGTACTTC. Protein sequence: CASSRAGDSFETQYF. Looking up the rest from reference TRBV19 and TRBJ2-5 gives the full variable domain: DGGITQSPKYLFRKEGQNVTLSCEQNLNHDAMYWYRQDPGQGLRLIYYSQIVNDFQKGDIAEGYSVSREKKESFPLTVTSAQKNPTAFYLCASSRAGDSFETQYFGPGTRLLVL.

This CDR3 reads CASSSPGLASEQYV. The CDR3, as DNA: TGTGCCAGCAGTTCCCCGGGACTAGCTAGCGAGCAGTACGTC. The V and J genes are TRBV27 and TRBJ2-7; 9 nucleotides line up with TRBD2. V trimming: 4 bases; J trimming: 6 bases; junction bases outside the gene matches: 7. The germline gives CDR1 MNHEY, CDR2 SMNVEV (reference sequence). This CDR3 is built from 14 residues.

This clone was recorded once. V gene TRBV6-1 combines with J gene TRBJ1-1; no firm D call. Germline CDR1 reads MNHNS; CDR2 reads SASEGT. The CDR3 totals 10 residues. V was clipped by 5 bases and J by 7 bases, with 5 bases between them. This CDR3 reads CASSQNEAFF. The DNA for the CDR3 is TGTGCCAGCAGTCAAAATGAAGCTTTCTTT.

V and J are TRBV19 and TRBJ2-5; 12 bases match TRBD1. Germline CDR1 and CDR2: LNHDA and SQIVND (reference sequence). CDR3 length: 16 residues. V was clipped by 9 bases and J by 5 bases; unmatched bases: 13. The CDR3 loop reads CASRDRGQKSSETQYF. CDR3 DNA sequence: TGTGCCAGCCGGGACAGGGGGCAAAAGTCGTCGGAGACCCAGTACTTC.

The CDR3 DNA sequence: TGTGCCTGGAGTGTTAGGCGGTCTAGCACAGATACGCAGTATTTT. This sequence encodes CAWSVRRSSTDTQYF. The J gene is TRBJ2-3, the V gene TRBV30; D unresolved. Trimming took off 0 bases at V and 0 bases at J, with 10 bases between the two ends. Germline V gene data show CDR1 as GTSNPN and CDR2 as SVGIG (reference sequence). The CDR3 has 15 residues.

This chain links TRBV7-2 with TRBJ1-1; tentatively, D is TRBD1 (5 bases). V dropped 1 base and J dropped 1 base, with 13 bases sitting between them. Per germline, CDR1 SGHTA and CDR2 FQGNSA. The CDR3 has 16 amino acids. The CDR3 here is CASSLVGAGTNTEAFF. The CDR3 region has the DNA TGTGCCAGCAGCTTAGTTGGGGCAGGCACGAACACTGAAGCTTTCTTT.

The rearrangement joins TRBV6-5 to TRBJ1-1; 8 bases match TRBD1. CDR1 and CDR2 from the germline V gene are MNHEY and SVGAGI. V lost 2 bases and J lost 2; bases outside the gene matches: 4. The CDR3 has 15 residues. The CDR3 reads CASSYSSGGNTEAFF. CDR3 DNA: TGTGCCAGCAGTTACAGTTCAGGGGGCAACACTGAAGCTTTCTTT.

The V and J genes are TRBV30 and TRBJ2-1, with D maybe TRBD2 (5 bases). Germline V gene sequence: CDR1 GTSNPN, CDR2 SVGIG (reference sequence). CDR3 size: 15 residues. V was pared by 1 base and J by 7 bases, with 17 bases between. In nucleotides, the CDR3 is TGTGCCTGGAGTGCTGGGGAGATCCGGTGGAATGAGCAGTTCTTC. Translating it yields CAWSAGEIRWNEQFF.

V usage is TRBV5-5 and J usage is TRBJ2-6, with 8 bases fitting TRBD1. The CDR3 extends over 18 amino acids. The V gene's germline CDR1 is SGHKS and CDR2 YYEKEE (reference sequence). The junction had 9 bases not matched to a gene; V was cut back by 4 bases and J by 0 bases. In DNA form, the CDR3 reads TGTGCCAGCAGCATCGTTCCAGGACAGGGCTCTGGGGCCAACGTCCTGACTTTC. Its protein product is CASSIVPGQGSGANVLTF.

This chain connects TRBV2 to TRBJ1-5; the D gene is possibly TRBD1 (6 bases). V was clipped by 5 bases and J by 4 bases, with 9 bases between them. Germline CDR1 SNHLY, CDR2 FYNNEI. This CDR3 has 13 amino acids. This chain's CDR3 is CASSRGGNQPQHF. The CDR3 DNA is TGTGCCAGCAGTCGAGGGGGAAATCAGCCCCAGCATTTT.

DNA of the CDR3: TGCGCCAGCAGCTTTAGTAGTGAGGGCTACAATGAGCAGTTCTTC. It codes for CASSFSSEGYNEQFF. J is TRBJ2-1 and V is TRBV5-1, with a tentative D call TRBD2 (5 bases). Trimming cost V 2 bases and J 3 bases, with 12 bases left between them. Germline values: CDR1 SGHRS, CDR2 YFSETQ. The CDR3 has 15 residues.

This chain joins TRBV5-4 and TRBJ1-2; no firm D call. Germline assignment: CDR1 SGHNT and CDR2 YYREEE (reference sequence). The CDR3 sequence is 12 residues long. V was trimmed by 3 bases and J by 8 bases, leaving 11 bases between them. The CDR3 DNA reads TGTGCCAGCAGCTGGGGAGATACGGGCTACACCTTC. This codes for CASSWGDTGYTF.

The V and J genes are TRBV5-4 and TRBJ2-2; 8 positions agree with TRBD2. Germline trimming cut 4 bases from V and 6 bases from J; bases unmatched to any gene: 11. From germline, CDR1 is SGHNT and CDR2 YYREEE (reference sequence). The CDR3 has 16 residues. The CDR3 nucleotides read TGTGCCAGCAGCCTAGGGACTAGAAGGGTCTCCGGGGAGCTGTTTTTT. Its protein product is CASSLGTRRVSGELFF.

The genes are TRBV5-4 and TRBJ1-1, with TRBD1 identical over 7 bases. This CDR3 has 15 residues. V lost 4 bases, J lost 1 base, and 7 bases stayed unmatched. CDR1 is SGHNT and CDR2 is YYREEE in the germline V gene (reference sequence). In DNA, the CDR3 is TGTGCCAGCAGCCAAGGACAGGCAACGAACACTGAAGCTTTCTTT. Protein product: CASSQGQATNTEAFF.

The rearrangement links TRBV4-1 to TRBJ2-7; 12 nucleotides line up with TRBD2. Germline-derived CDR1 and CDR2 are MGHRA and YSYEKL. The length of the CDR3 is 21 residues. The V segment lost 4 bases and the J segment 6 bases; nucleotides outside the gene matches: 25. The CDR3 region has the DNA TGCGCCAGCAGCCTAACATCCGGACTAGCGGGGCCCGTTAGGGGCCTTGCCGAGCAGTACTTC. Protein product: CASSLTSGLAGPVRGLAEQYF.